This T cell receptor beta chain emerged from a study of identical twins. CDR3 length: 16 residues. Germline values: CDR1 LGHDT, CDR2 YNNKEL (reference sequence). A universal primer site was added by template switching, and unique molecular identifiers were carried by the cDNA. Via MiXCR, TCRdb re-called the 5' RACE reads, giving one row per CDR3 protein. The sample consists of 1.5 million to 2 million distinct CDR3 sequences, roughly 35% of them appearing once. This receptor was identified in a newborn girl in good health. The chain couples TRBV3-1 to TRBJ2-1, with D tentatively TRBD1 (6 bases). The closer fit of TRBJ2-7 to the DNA end suggests the J call may be wrong. The sequencing input was cord blood. This CDR3 reads CASSSNLGRGENEQYF. Written as DNA, the CDR3 is TGTGCCAGCAGCTCTAATTTGGGCAGGGGTGAGAATGAGCAGTACTTC.